The 25 T cell receptor beta chains listed next were all sequenced from one sample in a study of blood T cells in healthy people across ages. It was with a sample-barcoded 5' primer and a J-beta primer mix that a second PCR of roughly 7 to 12 cycles was run. TCRdb recomputed calls from the 5' RACE reads with MiXCR, one row per CDR3 protein. The data contain 730,000 or so distinct CDR3 sequences, about 40% of them singletons. The sequenced material came from blood. The receptors shown here come from a woman in her sixties or seventies in good health.

V usage is TRBV2 and J usage is TRBJ2-1; TRBD2 aligns across 10 bases. CDR3 length equals 16 residues. The junction had 6 bases not matched to a gene; V was cut back by 5 bases and J by 2 bases. Germline V gene sequence: CDR1 SNHLY, CDR2 FYNNEI. CDR3 in amino acids: CASSPIAGGTYNEQFF. CDR3 nucleotides: TGTGCCAGCAGTCCTATAGCGGGGGGCACCTACAATGAGCAGTTCTTC. The full variable domain, with the rest looked up from reference TRBV2 and TRBJ2-1, is EPEVTQTPSHQVTQMGQEVILRCVPISNHLYFYWYRQILGQKVEFLVSFYNNEISEKSEIFDDQFSVERPDGSNFTLKIRSTKLEDSAMYFCASSPIAGGTYNEQFFGPGTRLTVL.

The chain links TRBV2 to TRBJ2-1; TRBD2 agrees at 8 bases. The DNA end favors TRBJ2-7, so the J call may be wrong. Germline V CDR1 and CDR2: SNHLY, FYNNEI. The CDR3 loop spans 15 amino acids. The CDR3 nucleotides read TGTGCCAGCAGTTTTAGCGGGGTTTCCTACAATGAGCAGTACTTC. Translation: CASSFSGVSYNEQYF.

The rearrangement links TRBV5-5 to TRBJ2-5; perhaps TRBD2 as D (6 bases). Germline V gene data show CDR1 as SGHKS and CDR2 as YYEKEE (reference sequence). The CDR3 spans 14 residues. V was pared by 4 bases and J by 0 bases, with 10 bases between. DNA of the CDR3: TGTGCCAGCAGCGGGACTTGGTACCAAGAGACCCAGTACTTC. Translated: CASSGTWYQETQYF.

V is TRBV20-1 and J is TRBJ2-5; D is unresolved. The end of the DNA is better explained by TRBJ2-7, so the J call may be wrong. This CDR3 is 12 amino acids long. CDR1 is DFQATT and CDR2 is SNEGSKA in the germline V gene (reference sequence). CDR3: CSARGDNYEQYF. CDR3 coding DNA: TGCAGTGCTAGAGGAGACAACTACGAGCAGTACTTC.

The genes are TRBV20-1 and TRBJ1-1; D is unclear. Germline V CDR1 and CDR2: DFQATT, SNEGSKA (reference sequence). The CDR3 extends over 14 amino acids. V gave up 4 bases and J gave up 7 bases, with 19 bases separating them. The CDR3 protein is CSANERVRVSEAFF. The CDR3, as DNA: TGCAGTGCTAATGAGAGAGTAAGGGTCAGTGAAGCTTTCTTT.

The gene calls are TRBV29-1 and TRBJ2-7; D remains unclear. V was pared by 2 bases and J by 6 bases, with 14 bases between. Per germline, CDR1 SQVTM and CDR2 ANQGSEA. CDR3 length: 13 residues. The CDR3: CSVEFLVPGEQYF. The CDR3 nucleotides are TGCAGCGTTGAATTTCTAGTTCCAGGCGAGCAGTACTTC.

There are a few counts of this clonotype. This chain connects TRBV6-1 to TRBJ2-4; a possible D gene is TRBD2 (5 bases). Deletions cut 7 bases from V and 7 bases from J, with 17 bases between. The germline gives CDR1 MNHNS, CDR2 SASEGT. This CDR3 is built from 14 residues. The CDR3 spells CASNLLGSGNIQYF. The CDR3, as DNA: TGTGCCAGCAATCTTCTAGGGTCGGGGAACATTCAGTACTTC.

CDR3: CASSIDGQIMNTEAFF. The CDR3 DNA reads as TGTGCCAGCAGCATAGATGGACAGATAATGAACACTGAAGCTTTCTTT. The V call is TRBV7-2, the J call TRBJ1-1, with D possibly being TRBD1 (6 bases). V was cut by 5 bases and J by 0 bases, with 16 bases left in between. The CDR3 spans 16 residues. Germline CDR1 is SGHTA and CDR2 is FQGNSA.

The genes are TRBV12-3 or TRBV12-4 and TRBJ2-3; 9 bases agree with TRBD1. V gave up 7 bases and J gave up 10 bases; unmatched junction bases: 9. This CDR3 is 13 amino acids long. This CDR3 is CASKRDRVKAQYF. The CDR3 nucleotides read TGTGCCAGCAAGCGGGACAGGGTAAAGGCGCAGTATTTT.

The genes are TRBV20-1 and TRBJ2-5, with 10 bases identical to TRBD2. This CDR3 is built from 13 residues. The J segment lost 11 bases and the V segment lost 4 bases, leaving 10 bases of the junction unmatched. Germline loops: CDR1 DFQATT, CDR2 SNEGSKA (reference sequence). CDR3 sequence reads: CSATALAGDEQYF. As DNA, the CDR3 is TGCAGTGCTACGGCCCTAGCGGGGGATGAGCAGTACTTC.

The chain links TRBV28 to TRBJ2-1, with 14 nucleotides matching TRBD2. This CDR3 has 17 residues. CDR1 is MDHEN, CDR2 SYDVKM, per germline. The V segment lost 8 bases and the J segment 0 bases; nucleotides outside the gene matches: 6. The CDR3 is CASLTGTSGGSYNEQFF. CDR3 nucleotides: TGTGCCAGCCTGACGGGGACTAGCGGGGGCTCCTACAATGAGCAGTTCTTC.

This clonotype was found a few times. The rearrangement joins TRBV5-1 to TRBJ1-2; D uncertain. CDR3 length: 12 amino acids. CDR1 is SGHRS and CDR2 is YFSETQ in the germline V gene. Trimming stripped 5 bases from V and 8 bases from J, with 13 bases between. CDR3 sequence: CASRFGEEGYTF. CDR3 nucleotide sequence: TGCGCCAGCAGGTTCGGGGAGGAAGGCTACACCTTC.

This clonotype has a handful of counts. This chain links TRBV12-3 or TRBV12-4 with TRBJ2-1; 12 positions match TRBD1. V lost 6 bases and J lost 15; bases outside the gene matches: 9. This CDR3 has 13 residues. The CDR3 is CASSYGTGGALFF. The CDR3 nucleotides are TGTGCCAGCAGCTACGGGACAGGGGGCGCATTGTTCTTC.

The chain has TRBV9 and TRBJ2-5, with 8 bases matching TRBD2. Trimming at V came to 4 bases and at J to 2 bases, leaving 7 bases not matched to a gene. Germline V gene lookup returns CDR1 SGDLS and CDR2 YYNGEE. This CDR3 spans 15 amino acids. CDR3 residues: CASSMTRGEQETQYF. DNA of the CDR3: TGTGCCAGCAGCATGACGCGGGGGGAACAAGAGACCCAGTACTTC. Full variable domain (outside the CDR3, taken from reference TRBV9 and TRBJ2-5): DSGVTQTPKHLITATGQRVTLRCSPRSGDLSVYWYQQSLDQGLQFLIQYYNGEERAKGNILERFSAQQFPDLHSELNLSSLELGDSALYFCASSMTRGEQETQYFGPGTRLLVL.

The V gene is TRBV5-1, the J gene TRBJ2-1, with D unclear. The length of the CDR3 is 13 residues. V dropped 4 bases and J dropped 5 bases, with 10 bases sitting between them. In germline, CDR1 is SGHRS, CDR2 YFSETQ. CDR3 residues: CASSVASDNEQFF. CDR3 coding DNA: TGCGCCAGCAGCGTGGCCTCGGACAATGAGCAGTTCTTC.

The chain is built from TRBV9 and TRBJ2-5; no reliable D call. Germline V gene data show CDR1 as SGDLS and CDR2 as YYNGEE. V was trimmed by 4 bases and J by 5 bases, leaving 15 bases between them. This CDR3 region has 14 residues. The CDR3 DNA is TGTGCCAGCAGCTCGGACGAGATCGGGGAGACCCAGTACTTC. Translating it yields CASSSDEIGETQYF.

The genes are TRBV6-4 and TRBJ2-1, with a weak D call TRBD2 (6 bases). The CDR3 is 16 amino acids. With 0 bases removed from V and 3 bases from J, the gap between germline ends came to 12 bases. CDR1 MRHNA and CDR2 SNTAGT come from the germline V gene. The CDR3 nucleotides are TGTGCCAGCAGTGACTCAATGGGGGGTAGCTACAATGAGCAGTTCTTC. Translated, it gives CASSDSMGGSYNEQFF.

A remark on this clonotype: One end of the junction is discordant with germline, which a read error may explain. V and J are TRBV5-1 and TRBJ2-1; 10 bases match TRBD2. CDR1 is SGHRS and CDR2 is YFSETQ in the germline V gene. This CDR3 comprises 15 residues. The CDR3 region is CANSLVAGGYNEQFF. The CDR3 DNA reads TGCGCCAACAGCTTAGTAGCGGGGGGCTACAATGAGCAGTTCTTC.

As for this clonotype: Relative to the germline gene, one junction end is altered; a read error may explain this. The CDR3 region has the DNA TGTGCCAGCTCGACGGCGGGCAATGGGCAGTTCTTC. As protein: CASSTAGNGQFF. This rearrangement joins TRBV12-3 or TRBV12-4 to TRBJ2-1, with a tentative D call TRBD2 (5 bases). This CDR3 has 12 residues.

This clonotype was picked up a small number of times. This chain uses TRBV3-1 with TRBJ2-7; D possibly corresponds to TRBD1 (5 bases). Trimming left V 4 bases short and J 4 bases short, with 11 bases between. The germline V gene has CDR1 LGHDT and CDR2 YNNKEL (reference sequence). The CDR3 has 13 residues. The CDR3 sequence is CASSREQAYEQYF. CDR3 bases: TGTGCCAGCAGCCGCGAACAGGCGTACGAGCAGTACTTC.

Only a few counts were recorded for this clonotype. The chain couples TRBV2 to TRBJ2-7; 9 bases map to TRBD1. Unmatched junction bases numbered 15, after V lost 6 bases and J lost 6 bases. The germline CDR1 and CDR2 sequences are SNHLY and FYNNEI. The CDR3 runs 16 residues. DNA for the CDR3: TGTGCCAGCAGCATGGGCCCGGGACAGGGTATAACCGAGCAGTACTTC. Amino acids: CASSMGPGQGITEQYF.

This sequence joins TRBV5-6 and TRBJ2-1; D uncertain. CDR1 is SGHDT and CDR2 is YYEEEE in the germline V gene. Trimming took off 4 bases at V and 11 bases at J, with 10 bases between the two ends. This CDR3 comprises 11 residues. As DNA, the CDR3 is TGTGCCAGCAGCCGAGAGTATAAGCAGTTCTTC. Translation: CASSREYKQFF.

The V call is TRBV20-1, the J call TRBJ1-2, with TRBD1 as a possible D gene (5 bases). The CDR3 sequence is 13 residues long. Trimming took 6 bases from V and 0 from J, leaving 11 bases between them. Germline V gene sequence: CDR1 DFQATT, CDR2 SNEGSKA (reference sequence). CDR3 region: CSAPDTANYGYTF. CDR3 bases: TGCAGTGCCCCGGACACAGCTAACTATGGCTACACCTTC.

The chain employs TRBV20-1 and TRBJ2-7; TRBD2 aligns across 12 bases. The CDR3 has 13 residues. J gave up 6 bases and V 5 bases, and 5 bases lay outside the gene matches. The germline gives CDR1 DFQATT, CDR2 SNEGSKA (reference sequence). The DNA for the CDR3 is TGCAGTGCTGGACTAGCGGGATATGCCGAGCAGTACTTC. Translation gives CSAGLAGYAEQYF.

About this clonotype: At one end the junction does not follow the germline gene, possibly because of a read error. This chain joins TRBV29-1 and TRBJ1-1, with D possibly TRBD1 on 6 matching bases. The length of the CDR3 is 13 residues. The germline V gene has CDR1 SQVTM and CDR2 ANQGSEA. The CDR3, as DNA: TGCAGCTTTGACACAGGGTCAGGCACTGAAGCTTTCTTT. Its translation: CSFDTGSGTEAFF.